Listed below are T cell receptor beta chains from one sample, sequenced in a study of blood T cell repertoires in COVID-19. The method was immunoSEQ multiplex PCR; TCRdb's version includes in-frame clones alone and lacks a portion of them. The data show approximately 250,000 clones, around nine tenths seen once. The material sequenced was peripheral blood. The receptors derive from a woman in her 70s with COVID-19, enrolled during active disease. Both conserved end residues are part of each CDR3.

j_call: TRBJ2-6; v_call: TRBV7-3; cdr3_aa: CASSLRDRDLMTGANVLTF
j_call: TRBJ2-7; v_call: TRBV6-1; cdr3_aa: CASSEAPAYEQYF
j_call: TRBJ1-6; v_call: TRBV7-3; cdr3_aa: CASSLIANSPLHF
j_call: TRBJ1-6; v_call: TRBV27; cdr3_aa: CASSLSIIRGRGSPLHF
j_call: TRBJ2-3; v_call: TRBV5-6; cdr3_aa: CASSLGGQSTDTQYF
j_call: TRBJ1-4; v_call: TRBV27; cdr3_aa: CASSFLVGTGYEKLFF
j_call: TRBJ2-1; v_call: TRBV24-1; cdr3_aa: CATSDPGTGRSNEQFF
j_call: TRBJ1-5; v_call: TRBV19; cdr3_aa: CASSPSQGRSAQPQHF
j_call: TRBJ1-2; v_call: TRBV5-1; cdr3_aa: CASSLAGDLGYTF
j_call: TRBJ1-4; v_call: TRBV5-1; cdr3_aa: CASSLSGQGIEKLFF
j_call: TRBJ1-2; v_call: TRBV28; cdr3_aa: CASSLTGAVTETPRDYGYTF
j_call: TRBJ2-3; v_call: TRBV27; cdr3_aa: CASRLGQGAGTQYF
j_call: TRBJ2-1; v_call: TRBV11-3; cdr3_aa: CASSLVGTSASEQFF
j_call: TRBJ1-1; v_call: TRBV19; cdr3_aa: CASSSDRQGKNTEAFF